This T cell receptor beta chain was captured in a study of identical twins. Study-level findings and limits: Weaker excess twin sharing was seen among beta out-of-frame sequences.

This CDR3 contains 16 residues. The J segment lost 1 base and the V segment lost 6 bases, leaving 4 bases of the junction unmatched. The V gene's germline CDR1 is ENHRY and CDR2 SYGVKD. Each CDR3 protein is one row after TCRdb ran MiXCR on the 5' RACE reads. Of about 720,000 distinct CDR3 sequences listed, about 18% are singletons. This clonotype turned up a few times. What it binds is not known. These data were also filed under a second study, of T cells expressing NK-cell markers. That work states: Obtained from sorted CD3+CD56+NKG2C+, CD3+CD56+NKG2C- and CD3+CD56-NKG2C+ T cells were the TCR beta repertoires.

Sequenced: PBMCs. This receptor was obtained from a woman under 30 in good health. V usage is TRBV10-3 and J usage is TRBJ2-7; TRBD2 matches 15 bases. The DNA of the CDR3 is TGTGCCATCAGCGGACTAGCGGGAGGGTTTTCCTACGAGCAGTACTTC. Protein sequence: CAISGLAGGFSYEQYF.